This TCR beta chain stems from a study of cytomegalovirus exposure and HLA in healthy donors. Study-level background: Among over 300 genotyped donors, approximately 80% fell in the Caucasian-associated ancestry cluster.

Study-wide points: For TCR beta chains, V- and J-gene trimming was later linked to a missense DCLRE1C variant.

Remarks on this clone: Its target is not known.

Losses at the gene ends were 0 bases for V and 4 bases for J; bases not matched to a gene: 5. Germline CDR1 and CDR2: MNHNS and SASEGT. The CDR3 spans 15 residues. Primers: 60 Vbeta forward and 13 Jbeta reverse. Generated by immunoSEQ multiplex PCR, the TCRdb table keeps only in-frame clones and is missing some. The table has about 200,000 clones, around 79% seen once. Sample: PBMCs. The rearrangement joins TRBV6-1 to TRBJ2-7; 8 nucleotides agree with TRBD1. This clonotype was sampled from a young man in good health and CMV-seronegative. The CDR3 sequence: CASSEAAGGLYEQYF. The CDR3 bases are TGTGCCAGCAGTGAAGCGGCAGGGGGCTTATACGAGCAGTACTTC.